This T cell receptor (beta chain) was identified during a study of CD8 T cells in Susac syndrome. The germline gives CDR1 SGHVS, CDR2 FQNEAQ. V gave up 2 bases and J gave up 3 bases, with 16 bases separating them. The CDR3 extends over 17 amino acids. Points on this clonotype: Its target is not known.

Reverse transcription of about 0.5 to 1 ug RNA used random hexamers. Amplification of TCR beta CDR3 across 54 Vbeta and 13 Jbeta was performed with immunoSEQ multiplex PCR. TCRdb re-called the immunoSEQ multiplex PCR reads with MiXCR, one entry per CDR3 protein. Found here are 95,000 to 150,000 distinct CDR3 sequences, around 94% of them singletons; the top ten hold 0.2% to 0.25%. General study findings and limits: Across the total CD8+ repertoires, under 20 Susac-specific public clones were found. The CD8+ TEMRA repertoires yielded about 5 such clones.

Sequenced sample: CD8+ T cells from PBMCs. The chain is built from TRBV7-8 and TRBJ2-2; D is possibly TRBD2 (6 bases). This TCR was recovered from a human donor with Susac syndrome. This chain's CDR3 is CASSLSSGRPYTGELFF. The CDR3 DNA reads TGTGCCAGCAGCTTATCCAGCGGGCGTCCATACACCGGGGAGCTGTTTTTT.